A selection of T cell receptor beta chains follows, all from one sample in a study of blood T cell repertoires in COVID-19. The repertoire was sequenced with immunoSEQ multiplex PCR; TCRdb's copy has only in-frame clones and lacks some. Of 90,000 to 140,000 clones in the sample, roughly 79% are singletons; the top ten hold over 8.5%. The sample was peripheral blood. Receptor source: a woman aged 65 to 85 with acute or convalescent COVID-19. Both conserved end residues are part of each CDR3.

v_call	j_call	cdr3_aa
TRBV6-5	TRBJ1-1	CASSFHGQGATEAFF
TRBV4-3	TRBJ1-5	CASSQAWGGGNQPQHF
TRBV5-1	TRBJ2-7	CASSLAGWAGEQYF
TRBV5-1	TRBJ2-3	CASSPRTGGIDTQYF
TRBV15	TRBJ1-5	CATSGRGQPQHF
TRBV9	TRBJ2-7	CASSVSPSPLSEQYF
TRBV7-3	TRBJ2-2	CASSLTSTGELFF
TRBV6-6	TRBJ2-3	CASRERQGGLDTQYF
TRBV7-2	TRBJ2-3	CASSFAGSGGALTDTQYF
TRBV4-3	TRBJ2-1	CASSQEVAGLGVGSYNEQFF
TRBV19	TRBJ2-5	CASSINTGPGAQYF
TRBV6-6	TRBJ1-1	CASSYRQTTEAFF
TRBV30	TRBJ2-5	CAWSEGQETQYF
TRBV30	TRBJ2-2	CAWNGQGGAYGELFF
TRBV2	TRBJ1-2	CASKTGKWNGYTF
TRBV24-1	TRBJ2-5	CATSALAGKGQETQYF
TRBV4-1	TRBJ2-2	CASSQGDLAGTGELFF
TRBV5-1	TRBJ1-2	CASSPPGVDGYTF
TRBV28	TRBJ2-7	CASSLTGQGPYEQYF
TRBV10-3	TRBJ2-7	CAISRGQYSYEQYF
TRBV11-3	TRBJ2-1	CASSLDLADYNEQFF
TRBV7-9	TRBJ2-5	CASSSLDSRETQYF
TRBV27	TRBJ1-4	CASSSTPTGNEKLFF
TRBV5-1	TRBJ1-4	CASSLYPAVNEKLFF
TRBV2	TRBJ2-3	CASSEGQGLTDTQYF
TRBV4-1	TRBJ1-3	CASSQEVRGRGNTIYF
TRBV7-8	TRBJ2-2	CASSLRSGTVNTGELFF
TRBV12-3/TRBV12-4	TRBJ2-2	CASSPQYTGELFF
TRBV28	TRBJ1-2	CASSLVPRGGYTF
TRBV7-2	TRBJ1-1	CASSSGHVGTYGGAFF
TRBV19	TRBJ2-5	CASSPDRGQETQYF
TRBV19	TRBJ2-2	CASSIRTSGSRTGELFF
TRBV7-2	TRBJ2-3	CASSFPSTDTQYF
TRBV10-3	TRBJ2-5	CACQGQGSTKGETQYF
TRBV7-2	TRBJ1-2	CASSSQGKGGYTF
TRBV29-1	TRBJ2-3	CSVDHADRVTDTQYF
TRBV19	TRBJ2-7	CASTLAGEQYF
TRBV30	TRBJ1-5	CAWSLTEYQPQHF
TRBV19	TRBJ2-5	CASSIGKGVAGQETQYF
TRBV4-1	TRBJ1-2	CASSQVTGTSYGYTF
TRBV7-9	TRBJ1-2	CASSPTGTGGIYGYTF
TRBV28	TRBJ1-6	CASSYRGGGKNSPLHF
TRBV27	TRBJ1-1	CASSFDRGMNTEAFF
TRBV6-2/TRBV6-3	TRBJ1-1	CASSYPTGEGTEAFF
TRBV10-3	TRBJ2-7	CAISTRDRGIGVYEQYF
TRBV7-2	TRBJ1-3	CASSLRGGGNTIYF
TRBV27	TRBJ2-2	CASSSALVTGELFF
TRBV18	TRBJ1-2	CASSPGGLGNGYTF
TRBV18	TRBJ1-1	CASSPAGTEAFF